These T cell receptor beta chains were read from a single sample in a study of T cell responses to AZD1222 COVID-19 vaccine. Here immunoSEQ multiplex PCR was the method, and the copy in TCRdb shows in-frame clones only, minus some. Of approximately 68,000 clones listed, more than 70% are singletons. The sequences come from peripheral blood, collected on day 0 of AZD1222 vaccination. The receptors originated from an adult in good health. CDR3s include the opening cysteine and the closing phenylalanine or tryptophan. The D gene is left open where the match is weak. A row's size may be missing; if present it is once, few, many or a size class.

V gene: TRBV7-8
D gene: -
CDR3 length: 15
J gene: TRBJ1-3
clone size: -
CDR3 protein: CASSLVRASGNTIYF
CDR3 DNA: TGTGCCAGCAGCTTAGTACGAGCCTCTGGAAACACCATATATTTT

V gene: TRBV6-5
D gene: -
CDR3 length: 12
J gene: TRBJ1-6
clone size: once
CDR3 protein: CASSTFNSPLHF
CDR3 DNA: TGTGCCAGCAGTACGTTTAATTCACCCCTCCACTTT

V gene: TRBV6-5
D gene: TRBD1
CDR3 length: 14
J gene: TRBJ1-2
clone size: -
CDR3 protein: CASSYRDRVYGYTF
CDR3 DNA: TGTGCCAGCAGTTACCGTGACAGGGTCTATGGCTACACCTTC

V gene: TRBV10-3
D gene: -
CDR3 length: 14
J gene: TRBJ1-1
clone size: -
CDR3 protein: CAISESSWGGEAFF
CDR3 DNA: TGTGCCATCAGTGAGTCGAGCTGGGGTGGTGAAGCTTTCTTT

V gene: TRBV6-4
D gene: -
CDR3 length: 13
J gene: TRBJ2-1
clone size: -
CDR3 protein: CASSLSSMREQFF
CDR3 DNA: TGTGCCAGCAGTCTCAGTAGTATGAGGGAGCAGTTCTTC

V gene: TRBV28
D gene: TRBD1
CDR3 length: 15
J gene: TRBJ1-2
clone size: -
CDR3 protein: CASKNPGQGFYGYTF
CDR3 DNA: TGTGCCAGTAAGAACCCGGGACAGGGATTCTATGGCTACACCTTC

V gene: TRBV28
D gene: TRBD2
CDR3 length: 15
J gene: TRBJ2-7
clone size: -
CDR3 protein: CASSATSGTLYEQYF
CDR3 DNA: TGTGCCAGCAGTGCGACTAGCGGAACCCTATACGAGCAGTACTTC

V gene: TRBV12-3/TRBV12-4
D gene: -
CDR3 length: 11
J gene: TRBJ1-2
clone size: -
CDR3 protein: CASSLGVHYTF
CDR3 DNA: TGTGCCAGCAGTTTAGGAGTGCACTACACCTTC

V gene: TRBV30
D gene: -
CDR3 length: 16
J gene: TRBJ1-3
clone size: -
CDR3 protein: CAWSVKATGEGNTIYF
CDR3 DNA: TGTGCCTGGAGTGTTAAAGCGACCGGAGAGGGAAACACCATATATTTT

V gene: TRBV2
D gene: -
CDR3 length: 15
J gene: TRBJ1-2
clone size: -
CDR3 protein: CASTLRDFSSYGYTF
CDR3 DNA: TGTGCCAGCACCCTCAGGGACTTTTCTTCTTATGGCTACACCTTC

V gene: TRBV5-4
D gene: TRBD2
CDR3 length: 16
J gene: TRBJ2-7
clone size: -
CDR3 protein: CASSLGSSGNSYEQYF
CDR3 DNA: TGTGCCAGCAGCTTGGGTTCTAGCGGGAACTCCTACGAGCAGTACTTC

V gene: TRBV19
D gene: -
CDR3 length: 12
J gene: TRBJ2-7
clone size: once
CDR3 protein: CATGQGPYEQYF
CDR3 DNA: TGTGCCACGGGGCAGGGACCCTACGAGCAGTACTTC

V gene: TRBV5-1
D gene: TRBD2
CDR3 length: 18
J gene: TRBJ2-1
clone size: -
CDR3 protein: CASSLAVRTSGNYNEQFF
CDR3 DNA: TGCGCCAGCAGCTTGGCCGTCAGGACTAGCGGGAACTACAATGAGCAGTTCTTC

V gene: TRBV27
D gene: -
CDR3 length: 13
J gene: TRBJ1-1
clone size: -
CDR3 protein: CASKSDRHPEAFF
CDR3 DNA: TGTGCCAGCAAGTCGGACAGACATCCTGAAGCTTTCTTT

V gene: TRBV9
D gene: -
CDR3 length: 14
J gene: TRBJ2-7
clone size: -
CDR3 protein: CASSVGVSSYEQYF
CDR3 DNA: TGTGCCAGCAGCGTAGGAGTTAGCTCCTACGAGCAGTACTTC

V gene: TRBV3-1/TRBV3-2
D gene: -
CDR3 length: 15
J gene: TRBJ2-2
clone size: -
CDR3 protein: CASSQAPGRAGELFF
CDR3 DNA: TGTGCCAGCAGCCAGGCCCCCGGGCGGGCCGGGGAGCTGTTTTTT

V gene: TRBV27
D gene: TRBD2
CDR3 length: 15
J gene: TRBJ2-1
clone size: -
CDR3 protein: CASEPRTSGSHEQFF
CDR3 DNA: TGTGCCAGCGAGCCAAGGACTAGCGGGAGCCATGAGCAGTTCTTC

V gene: TRBV9
D gene: TRBD2
CDR3 length: 18
J gene: TRBJ2-1
clone size: -
CDR3 protein: CASSVRGSGSIAYNEQFF
CDR3 DNA: TGTGCCAGCAGCGTAAGGGGTAGCGGGAGTATAGCCTACAATGAGCAGTTCTTC

V gene: TRBV30
D gene: -
CDR3 length: 13
J gene: TRBJ1-5
clone size: -
CDR3 protein: CAWSVGPAGTQHF
CDR3 DNA: TGTGCCTGGAGTGTAGGGCCCGCGGGGACCCAGCATTTT

V gene: TRBV30
D gene: -
CDR3 length: 13
J gene: TRBJ2-7
clone size: -
CDR3 protein: CAWRTTGDPEQYF
CDR3 DNA: TGTGCCTGGAGGACGACAGGTGACCCCGAGCAGTACTTC

V gene: TRBV7-9
D gene: TRBD2
CDR3 length: 15
J gene: TRBJ2-7
clone size: -
CDR3 protein: CASSPVSGGRNEQYF
CDR3 DNA: TGTGCCAGCAGCCCAGTCAGCGGGGGGCGAAACGAGCAGTACTTC

V gene: TRBV6-5
D gene: -
CDR3 length: 15
J gene: TRBJ2-3
clone size: -
CDR3 protein: CASSLRTDSTDTQYF
CDR3 DNA: TGTGCCAGCAGCCTCCGGACAGATAGCACAGATACGCAGTATTTT

V gene: TRBV28
D gene: -
CDR3 length: 14
J gene: TRBJ1-5
clone size: few
CDR3 protein: CASSIRGSNQPQHF
CDR3 DNA: TGTGCCAGCAGTATTCGGGGGAGCAATCAGCCCCAGCATTTT

V gene: TRBV7-3
D gene: -
CDR3 length: 13
J gene: TRBJ2-5
clone size: -
CDR3 protein: CASSLLDQETQYF
CDR3 DNA: TGTGCCAGCAGCTTATTAGACCAAGAGACCCAGTACTTC

V gene: TRBV30
D gene: -
CDR3 length: 12
J gene: TRBJ1-2
clone size: -
CDR3 protein: CAWNGNAYGYTF
CDR3 DNA: TGTGCCTGGAATGGCAACGCCTATGGCTACACCTTC

V gene: TRBV30
D gene: -
CDR3 length: 13
J gene: TRBJ1-4
clone size: few
CDR3 protein: CAQGIATNEKLFF
CDR3 DNA: TGTGCCCAGGGCATAGCAACTAATGAAAAACTGTTTTTT

V gene: TRBV6-1
D gene: TRBD1
CDR3 length: 15
J gene: TRBJ1-6
clone size: -
CDR3 protein: CASSDGTGPNSPLHF
CDR3 DNA: TGTGCCAGCAGTGATGGGACAGGACCAAATTCACCCCTCCACTTT

V gene: TRBV15
D gene: -
CDR3 length: 15
J gene: TRBJ1-6
clone size: -
CDR3 protein: CATSNRLGVDSPLHF
CDR3 DNA: TGTGCCACCAGCAACAGGCTGGGTGTAGATTCACCCCTCCACTTT

V gene: TRBV30
D gene: -
CDR3 length: 12
J gene: TRBJ2-1
clone size: -
CDR3 protein: CAWSSAGHEQFF
CDR3 DNA: TGTGCCTGGAGTTCTGCAGGGCATGAGCAGTTCTTC

V gene: TRBV6-2/TRBV6-3
D gene: -
CDR3 length: 13
J gene: TRBJ2-2
clone size: once
CDR3 protein: CASSYGGIGELFF
CDR3 DNA: TGTGCCAGCAGTTACGGGGGGATCGGGGAGCTGTTTTTT

V gene: TRBV10-3
D gene: -
CDR3 length: 14
J gene: TRBJ2-2
clone size: -
CDR3 protein: CAISESASSGELFF
CDR3 DNA: TGTGCCATCAGTGAGTCGGCTAGCAGTGGGGAGCTGTTTTTT

V gene: TRBV19
D gene: -
CDR3 length: 15
J gene: TRBJ1-6
clone size: -
CDR3 protein: CASKEGLVNNSPLHF
CDR3 DNA: TGTGCCAGTAAAGAGGGTCTCGTAAATAATTCACCCCTCCACTTT

V gene: TRBV19
D gene: -
CDR3 length: 14
J gene: TRBJ1-5
clone size: -
CDR3 protein: CASSITGSDQPQHF
CDR3 DNA: TGTGCCAGTAGTATCACAGGGTCTGATCAGCCCCAGCATTTT

V gene: TRBV11-2
D gene: -
CDR3 length: 13
J gene: TRBJ2-5
clone size: -
CDR3 protein: CASSYTEEETQYF
CDR3 DNA: TGTGCCAGCAGCTATACCGAGGAAGAGACCCAGTACTTC

V gene: TRBV3-1/TRBV3-2
D gene: TRBD1
CDR3 length: 16
J gene: TRBJ2-2
clone size: -
CDR3 protein: CASSQGQGAGTGELFF
CDR3 DNA: TGTGCCAGCAGCCAAGGTCAGGGGGCGGGCACCGGGGAGCTGTTTTTT

V gene: TRBV29-1
D gene: -
CDR3 length: 15
J gene: TRBJ2-7
clone size: -
CDR3 protein: CSVEAHDRRPYEQYF
CDR3 DNA: TGCAGCGTTGAGGCTCATGACAGGAGGCCCTACGAGCAGTACTTC

V gene: TRBV7-8
D gene: -
CDR3 length: 13
J gene: TRBJ2-2
clone size: -
CDR3 protein: CASNLIISGELFF
CDR3 DNA: TGTGCCAGCAACCTAATCATTTCCGGGGAGCTGTTTTTT

V gene: TRBV7-6
D gene: -
CDR3 length: 18
J gene: TRBJ2-4
clone size: -
CDR3 protein: CASSLGASYVVAKNIQYF
CDR3 DNA: TGTGCCAGCAGCTTAGGGGCCAGCTACGTAGTTGCCAAAAACATTCAGTACTTC

V gene: TRBV11-2
D gene: -
CDR3 length: 15
J gene: TRBJ2-5
clone size: -
CDR3 protein: CASSDRMNVQETQYF
CDR3 DNA: TGTGCCAGCAGTGATAGGATGAATGTGCAAGAGACCCAGTACTTC

V gene: TRBV30
D gene: TRBD2
CDR3 length: 19
J gene: TRBJ2-7
clone size: few
CDR3 protein: CAWSFWDPRLAGVDYEQYF
CDR3 DNA: TGTGCCTGGAGTTTCTGGGACCCCCGACTAGCGGGAGTTGACTACGAGCAGTACTTC